This T cell receptor (beta chain) is drawn from a study of T cells in Graves' hyperthyroidism and ophthalmopathy (dated by TCRdb to the late 2010s). Some background on the complete study: Peripheral blood was sampled at the time of initial diagnosis, prior to any treatment. The 95 to 100 discovery patients were divided at random into training and test sets in a 7:3 ratio. The study also compared thyroid tissue and blood T-cell repertoires from more than five Graves' hyperthyroidism patients. To identify distinguishing TCR V-J signatures, a discovery cohort of 100 or so patients was used, comprising fewer than 45 with Graves' ophthalmopathy and around 60 with stable Graves' hyperthyroidism. Prospective prediction of ophthalmopathy was tested in an independent validation cohort of under 20 hyperthyroidism patients and roughly 16 patients who later progressed to ophthalmopathy. The paper describes TCR Vbeta CDR3 sequencing of around 130 peripheral blood samples, made up of 43 ophthalmopathy patients, roughly 72 hyperthyroidism patients and 17 progressor patients. After sampling, hyperthyroidism patients received methimazole starting at 30 mg daily, and ophthalmopathy patients received high-dose intravenous methylprednisolone.

Results and caveats for the whole study, not just this receptor: Most expanded thyroid clonotypes (frequency above 0.001) were also detected in blood, suggesting blood repertoires may reflect thyroid immune responses. No statistical method was used to fix the sample size in advance, and group allocation was not hidden from the investigators. A 13 V-J signature model separated ophthalmopathy from stable hyperthyroidism, with 87.88% sensitivity and 81.08% specificity in cross-validation and 80%/75% in testing. In validation, the model predicted progression to ophthalmopathy a median of roughly 6.5 months before onset, with roughly 70% sensitivity and around 76% specificity.

To note about this clonotype: What this receptor recognizes is not known. No clone much larger than this one lies a single base away; base qualities are absent.

Stable Graves' hyperthyroidism was defined as no progression to ophthalmopathy during 18 months of follow-up. Hyperthyroidism patients were aged 18 to 65 years and newly diagnosed, with disease duration of less than 2 months. Any patient with an uncontrolled infection, another autoimmune disease, pregnancy or lactation was excluded. Diagnoses were established on the basis of clinical symptoms, serum thyroxine and TRAb, thyroid ultrasound, and orbital computed tomography. Ficoll-Paque density gradient centrifugation was used to isolate PBMCs from 10 ml of fresh peripheral blood. Trizol reagent was used to extract total RNA, and RNA quality was then checked on an Agilent 2100 Bioanalyzer. The germline V gene (reference sequence) sets CDR1 to SGHNT and CDR2 to YYREEE. V is cut by 0 bases and J by 6 bases, and the space between the germline ends is 10 bases. The CDR3 runs 13 residues from the cysteine to the phenylalanine. Of the read, only the CDR3 DNA is kept; its 39 bases are in frame from base 1.

The TCR beta CDR3 regions were amplified from RNA transcripts. The first round of RT-PCR for the TCR CDR3 was performed with the HTBI primer set and the Qiagen OneStep RT-PCR kit. The libraries were constructed in a second round of multiplex PCR and then size-selected and purified. The libraries were sequenced on an Illumina HiSeq2000 using paired-end 100 bp reads. The original methods were these. SOAPnuke was used to process the raw data, throwing out any read that contained adapters or uncalled bases, had a mean Phred below 15, or lacked an exact constant-primer or identifier match. COPE v1.2.5 was used to merge high-quality paired reads, and clonotypes were defined as unique nucleotide sequences. MiTCR v1.1 was used to align the clonotypes against IMGT TRBV, TRBD and TRBJ reference segments. Only V-J combinations with frequency above 0.0001, covering approximately 99% of repertoires, were analysed. The TCS score was defined as F50 (clonal expansion) divided by E x V (chaos), with BLOSUM62-based TCRdist calculated between CDR3 peptides within each V-J. Welch's t-statistics and random forest reduced 500 to 650 V-J features to 13, which were used in a naive Bayes classifier (R e1071). The public reads were run again by TCRdb, first through fastp at Q25 and then through MiXCR, and only productive beta chains were kept. Entries that share a CDR3 protein sequence are merged under the most common genes and DNA. The V and J calls were not made by the authors but by TCRdb's processing. This sample comprises approximately 710,000 distinct CDR3 sequences, about 18% of them detected only once. About 14% of the sample is held by the ten biggest clonotypes.

The V gene is TRBV5-4 and the J gene is TRBJ2-7; a confident D gene designation cannot be given. The receptor comes from a man aged 50 to 60 with Graves' hyperthyroidism. Material for sequencing was blood. The CDR3 reads CASSLADRAEQYF. The nucleotides read TGTGCCAGCAGCTTGGCCGATCGGGCCGAGCAGTACTTC.